These T cell receptor beta chains were read from a single sample in a study of cytomegalovirus exposure and HLA in healthy donors. Only in-frame clones appear in the TCRdb table, and some are missing; sequencing was by immunoSEQ multiplex PCR. The sample lists fewer than 120,000 clones, about nine tenths occurring once. Material for sequencing was PBMCs. All receptors derive from a woman younger than 35 in good health and CMV-seronegative. Both conserved end residues are part of each CDR3. A D gene is named only where the DNA matches it firmly. The listing skips clone size in some rows; elsewhere it reads once, few, many or a size class.

d_call j_call v_call clone_size cdr3_aa cdr3_nt
NA TRBJ2-7 TRBV7-2 NA CASSLVPDRNYEQYF TGTGCCAGCAGCTTAGTCCCCGACAGAAACTACGAGCAGTACTTC
NA TRBJ2-7 TRBV7-3 NA CASSSGQEQYF TGTGCCAGCAGCTCCGGACAGGAGCAGTACTTC
TRBD2 TRBJ2-7 TRBV9 NA CASSQRLAAEQYF TGTGCCAGCAGCCAACGACTAGCGGCCGAGCAGTACTTC
TRBD1 TRBJ2-7 TRBV28 NA CASSLSGQGNYEQYF TGTGCCAGCAGTTTGTCGGGACAGGGGAACTACGAGCAGTACTTC
TRBD1 TRBJ2-7 TRBV9 NA CASNPGGTGSYEQYF TGTGCCAGCAACCCTGGGGGGACAGGGTCCTACGAGCAGTACTTC
NA TRBJ2-7 TRBV14 NA CARRRGRIVYEQYF TGTGCCCGCAGGCGGGGCAGAATAGTCTACGAGCAGTACTTC
NA TRBJ2-3 TRBV19 NA CASTTGRQSTDTQYF TGTGCCAGTACTACGGGAAGGCAGTCTACAGATACGCAGTATTTT
NA TRBJ1-3 TRBV7-8 NA CASSLNGGTYSGNTIYF TGTGCCAGCAGCTTAAATGGGGGCACGTACTCTGGAAACACCATATATTTT
NA TRBJ1-3 TRBV5-1 NA CASSKESSGNTIYF TGCGCCAGCAGTAAGGAGAGCTCTGGAAACACCATATATTTT
NA TRBJ1-1 TRBV7-3 NA CASSGGSNTEAFF TGTGCCAGCAGCGGGGGGTCGAACACTGAAGCTTTCTTT
NA TRBJ2-2 TRBV4-1 NA CASSQEARVQGELFF TGCGCCAGCAGCCAAGAGGCTCGGGTTCAAGGGGAGCTGTTTTTT
NA TRBJ1-1 TRBV27 NA CASRRGMNTEAFF TGTGCCAGCAGGAGAGGAATGAACACTGAAGCTTTCTTT
TRBD2 TRBJ2-7 TRBV5-1 NA CASSFPLSGSYEQYF TGCGCCAGCAGCTTCCCCCTTAGCGGGAGTTACGAGCAGTACTTC
TRBD2 TRBJ2-1 TRBV5-1 NA CASSLTSGINNEQFF TGCGCCAGCAGCCTAACCAGCGGGATAAACAATGAGCAGTTCTTC
TRBD1 TRBJ2-7 TRBV6-1 NA CASSEDGGQGANEQYF TGTGCCAGCAGTGAAGATGGCGGGCAGGGGGCCAACGAGCAGTACTTC
TRBD1 TRBJ2-7 TRBV7-7 NA CASSPTTGQAEQYF TGTGCTAGCAGCCCGACGACAGGGCAGGCCGAGCAGTACTTC
NA TRBJ2-5 TRBV7-6 NA CASSLAAIGETQYF TGTGCCAGCAGCTTAGCAGCAATCGGGGAGACCCAGTACTTC
NA TRBJ2-2 TRBV30 medium-sized CAWSVNEETGELFF TGTGCCTGGAGTGTAAACGAGGAAACCGGGGAGCTGTTTTTT
TRBD1 TRBJ2-2 TRBV2 NA CASRPHRGPNTGELFF TGTGCCAGCAGGCCCCACAGGGGGCCGAACACCGGGGAGCTGTTTTTT